This is a list of T cell receptor beta chains from one sample in a study of cytomegalovirus exposure and HLA in healthy donors. Here immunoSEQ multiplex PCR was the method, and the copy in TCRdb shows in-frame clones only, minus some. Counted here are some 120,000 clones, roughly 80% occurring once; the ten biggest clones make up roughly 3%. Sequencing was performed on PBMCs. These receptors were collected from a male donor in good health and CMV-seronegative. The CDR3 runs from the conserved cysteine through the conserved F or W. A D gene is named only where the DNA matches it firmly. Size is stated for part of the rows, as once, few or many counts, or as a class when the clone is expanded.

TRBV18	TRBJ1-5	TRBD1	-	CASSPPGQGAFNQPQHF	TGTGCCAGCTCACCACCGGGGCAGGGGGCCTTCAATCAGCCCCAGCATTTT
TRBV7-6	TRBJ2-7	TRBD2	-	CASSLASGTTHYEQYF	TGTGCCAGCAGCTTAGCTTCCGGGACTACACACTACGAGCAGTACTTC
TRBV7-2	TRBJ2-5	-	once	CASSLSGADETQYF	TGTGCCAGCAGCTTGTCAGGGGCCGACGAGACCCAGTACTTC
TRBV5-4	TRBJ1-4	-	-	CASSLKTQGGEKLFF	TGTGCCAGCAGCTTGAAGACCCAAGGAGGGGAAAAACTGTTTTTT
TRBV7-2	TRBJ1-1	-	-	CASSPSYTEAFF	TGTGCCAGCAGCCCCTCCTATACTGAAGCTTTCTTT
TRBV6-4	TRBJ2-6	-	-	CASSARGSGANVLTF	TGTGCCAGCAGCGCCAGGGGCTCTGGGGCCAACGTCCTGACTTTC
TRBV7-2	TRBJ1-2	-	-	CASGGSSGYTF	TGTGCCAGTGGGGGGTCCTCAGGCTACACCTTC
TRBV28	TRBJ1-5	-	-	CASSPTGEGNQPQHF	TGTGCCAGCAGCCCGACAGGAGAAGGCAATCAGCCCCAGCATTTT
TRBV29-1	TRBJ2-3	-	-	CSVDLSRVRIDTQYF	TGCAGCGTTGATCTTTCCAGGGTCAGAATAGATACGCAGTATTTT
TRBV15	TRBJ1-3	TRBD1	-	CATSRAPGQGSGNTIYF	TGTGCCACCAGCAGAGCCCCGGGACAGGGTTCTGGAAACACCATATATTTT
TRBV19	TRBJ1-2	TRBD1	-	CASRDRGNYGYTF	TGTGCCAGTAGGGACAGGGGTAACTATGGCTACACCTTC
TRBV6-5	TRBJ1-2	TRBD1	-	CASSYGTANYGYTF	TGTGCCAGCAGTTACGGGACAGCTAACTATGGCTACACCTTC
TRBV6-1	TRBJ2-7	-	-	CASSADSIFTYEQYF	TGTGCCAGCAGCGCGGACAGCATATTTACCTACGAGCAGTACTTC
TRBV10-3	TRBJ2-2	TRBD1	-	CAISESYAGTGGRPGAGELFF	TGTGCCATCAGTGAGTCTTATGCCGGGACAGGGGGACGCCCGGGGGCCGGGGAGCTGTTTTTT
TRBV6-4	TRBJ1-6	-	-	CASSDMHRGVLDNSPLHF	TGTGCCAGCAGTGATATGCACCGCGGGGTCCTCGATAATTCACCCCTCCACTTT
TRBV25-1	TRBJ2-1	TRBD2	-	CASSDRTRSEQFF	TGTGCCAGCAGTGATCGGACTAGATCTGAGCAGTTCTTC
TRBV19	TRBJ1-1	-	once	CASSIAGAGTEAFF	TGTGCCAGTAGTATAGCAGGGGCGGGCACTGAAGCTTTCTTT
TRBV11-2	TRBJ1-1	-	few	CASSFSGSEGAFF	TGTGCCAGCAGCTTTAGCGGGTCCGAGGGGGCTTTCTTT
TRBV12-5	TRBJ2-3	TRBD2	-	CATSGSTYTQYF	TGTGCTACTAGCGGGAGCACATATACGCAGTATTTT
TRBV19	TRBJ1-2	-	-	CASSIEGELGGYTF	TGTGCCAGTAGTATAGAGGGAGAATTAGGTGGCTACACCTTC
TRBV7-9	TRBJ1-1	TRBD1	-	CASSSRDRGLGTEAFF	TGTGCCAGCAGCAGCCGGGACAGGGGGCTTGGGACTGAAGCTTTCTTT
TRBV4-2	TRBJ2-1	TRBD1	-	CASSQEHGQGANEQFF	TGTGCCAGCAGCCAAGAACACGGACAGGGGGCAAATGAGCAGTTCTTC
TRBV11-2	TRBJ1-1	-	-	CASSLLTTGITEAFF	TGTGCCAGCAGCTTACTAACTACAGGGATCACTGAAGCTTTCTTT
TRBV6-4	TRBJ2-5	TRBD1	-	CASTGQGAPQETQYF	TGTGCCAGCACAGGACAGGGGGCGCCCCAAGAGACCCAGTACTTC
TRBV7-8	TRBJ1-1	-	-	CASSYQALNTEAFF	TGTGCCAGCAGCTACCAGGCCTTGAACACTGAAGCTTTCTTT
TRBV19	TRBJ2-1	TRBD2	once	CASTVTSGGRSEQFF	TGTGCCAGTACCGTGACTAGCGGGGGGCGGAGTGAGCAGTTCTTC
TRBV18	TRBJ2-7	TRBD1	-	CASSPPGQGAGEQYF	TGTGCCAGCTCACCACCGGGACAGGGGGCGGGAGAGCAGTACTTC